This is a list of T cell receptor beta chains from one sample in a study of post-analysis software for immune sequencing data. MiXCR was run by TCRdb on the PCR reads, yielding one entry per CDR3 protein. Among fewer than 900,000 distinct CDR3 sequences listed, more than 45% were seen once. The source material was blood. The receptors here all came from a girl aged 10 to 17 with multiple sclerosis. Both conserved end residues are part of each CDR3. Fields, in order: clone size, D gene, V gene, J gene, CDR3 DNA, CDR3 protein. D genes are given only for firm matches. The listing skips clone size in some rows; elsewhere it reads once, few, many or a size class.

abundance: .; d_gene: .; v_gene: TRBV7-3; j_gene: TRBJ1-6; CDR3nt: TGTGCCAGCAGCCGGTTAACGGGAGGATTGGTTTCACCCCTCCACTTT; CDR3aa: CASSRLTGGLVSPLHF
abundance: .; d_gene: .; v_gene: TRBV20-1; j_gene: TRBJ2-3; CDR3nt: TGCAGTGCTACGGACGCAGGGGGCACAGATACGCAGTATTTT; CDR3aa: CSATDAGGTDTQYF
abundance: .; d_gene: .; v_gene: TRBV12-3/TRBV12-4; j_gene: TRBJ2-3; CDR3nt: TGTGCCAGCACCTCCCGGGGCGGTAGCACAGATACGCAGTATTTT; CDR3aa: CASTSRGGSTDTQYF
abundance: .; d_gene: TRBD2; v_gene: TRBV10-2; j_gene: TRBJ2-1; CDR3nt: TGCGCCAGTTACTCTGCGGGAGGGAGCACCTACAATGAGCAGTTCTTC; CDR3aa: CASYSAGGSTYNEQFF
abundance: .; d_gene: .; v_gene: TRBV18; j_gene: TRBJ2-3; CDR3nt: TGTGCCAGCTCCACTTCACCGGGGATGGGCACAGATACGCAGTATTTT; CDR3aa: CASSTSPGMGTDTQYF
abundance: .; d_gene: .; v_gene: TRBV29-1; j_gene: TRBJ2-7; CDR3nt: TGCAGCGTTGAAGGGACATCCACCTACGAGCAGTACTTC; CDR3aa: CSVEGTSTYEQYF
abundance: few; d_gene: TRBD1; v_gene: TRBV9; j_gene: TRBJ2-1; CDR3nt: TGTGCCAGCAGCGAGGGGGCGGGCCACTACAATGAGCAGTTCTTC; CDR3aa: CASSEGAGHYNEQFF
abundance: once; d_gene: .; v_gene: TRBV20-1; j_gene: TRBJ1-6; CDR3nt: TGCAGTGCTAGAGAGGGGGGCACCAATTCACCCCTCCACTTT; CDR3aa: CSAREGGTNSPLHF
abundance: .; d_gene: TRBD2; v_gene: TRBV20-1; j_gene: TRBJ2-7; CDR3nt: TGCAGTGCTAGAGATCGGGAGGGACCCTCCTACGAGCAGTACTTC; CDR3aa: CSARDREGPSYEQYF
abundance: .; d_gene: TRBD2; v_gene: TRBV6-5; j_gene: TRBJ2-7; CDR3nt: TGTGCCAGCAGTTTTGAGACTAGCGGGAGAATCTACGAGCAGTACTTC; CDR3aa: CASSFETSGRIYEQYF
abundance: .; d_gene: .; v_gene: TRBV4-3; j_gene: TRBJ2-7; CDR3nt: TGCGCCAGCAGCCAAGTCGCCGCCGGCGAGCAGTACTTC; CDR3aa: CASSQVAAGEQYF
abundance: .; d_gene: .; v_gene: TRBV6-5; j_gene: TRBJ2-5; CDR3nt: TGTGCCAGCAGTTACTCGATGGGTAGCGCCGGGGAGCAGTACTTC; CDR3aa: CASSYSMGSAGEQYF
abundance: .; d_gene: .; v_gene: TRBV25-1; j_gene: TRBJ2-1; CDR3nt: TGTGCCAGCAGTGGACAGGGGGGACTAGCCCGATACAATGAGCAGTTCTTC; CDR3aa: CASSGQGGLARYNEQFF
abundance: once; d_gene: .; v_gene: TRBV20-1; j_gene: TRBJ2-7; CDR3nt: TGCAGTGCTAGAGATACCGGGGTTCGCTCCTACGAGCAGTACTTC; CDR3aa: CSARDTGVRSYEQYF
abundance: .; d_gene: TRBD2; v_gene: TRBV5-6; j_gene: TRBJ2-7; CDR3nt: TGTGCCAGCAGCTCAGCGGGAGGCGGCGACGAGCAGTACTTC; CDR3aa: CASSSAGGGDEQYF
abundance: .; d_gene: .; v_gene: TRBV5-1; j_gene: TRBJ1-2; CDR3nt: TGCACCAGCAGCCTGACAACAGGGAGCTATGGCTACACCTTC; CDR3aa: CTSSLTTGSYGYTF
abundance: .; d_gene: TRBD1; v_gene: TRBV12-3/TRBV12-4; j_gene: TRBJ2-1; CDR3nt: TGTGCCAGCATTTGGACAGGGGGCATCTACAATGAGCAGTTCTTC; CDR3aa: CASIWTGGIYNEQFF
abundance: few; d_gene: .; v_gene: TRBV20-1; j_gene: TRBJ2-1; CDR3nt: TGCAGTGCTAGGATCAGGGGTGGTGATGAGCAGTTCTTC; CDR3aa: CSARIRGGDEQFF
abundance: .; d_gene: TRBD2; v_gene: TRBV3-1; j_gene: TRBJ2-7; CDR3nt: TGTGCCAGCAGCTCTTCCCCACTAGCGGGAGGGCCGAGGGGGGCCTACGAGCAGTACTTC; CDR3aa: CASSSSPLAGGPRGAYEQYF
abundance: .; d_gene: .; v_gene: TRBV6-2/TRBV6-3; j_gene: TRBJ2-7; CDR3nt: TGTGCCAGCAGTTCTTCCAGGGGAAGCTCCTACGAGCAGTACTTC; CDR3aa: CASSSSRGSSYEQYF
abundance: few; d_gene: TRBD1; v_gene: TRBV18; j_gene: TRBJ2-1; CDR3nt: TGTGCCAGCTCACCAGGGCGGGACAGGGTGCCGGGGCAGTTCTTC; CDR3aa: CASSPGRDRVPGQFF
abundance: .; d_gene: TRBD1; v_gene: TRBV6-5; j_gene: TRBJ1-1; CDR3nt: TGTGCCAGCAGCGACCTCAGACAGGGTAGAGCTTTCTTT; CDR3aa: CASSDLRQGRAFF
abundance: .; d_gene: TRBD2; v_gene: TRBV20-1; j_gene: TRBJ2-1; CDR3nt: TGCAGTGCTAGTAACTCGGCTAGCGGTTACAATGAGCAGTTCTTC; CDR3aa: CSASNSASGYNEQFF
abundance: .; d_gene: .; v_gene: TRBV7-8; j_gene: TRBJ2-1; CDR3nt: TGTGCCAGCAGCTCCAGCGGGCTAGGTGAGCAGTTCTTC; CDR3aa: CASSSSGLGEQFF
abundance: .; d_gene: .; v_gene: TRBV20-1; j_gene: TRBJ2-7; CDR3nt: TGCAGTGCTAGGCTGCTAGGTGACTACGAGCAGTACTTC; CDR3aa: CSARLLGDYEQYF
abundance: .; d_gene: TRBD2; v_gene: TRBV20-1; j_gene: TRBJ2-2; CDR3nt: TGCAGTGCTAGAGGGGAGGGCCTGGACACCGGGGAGCTGTTTTTT; CDR3aa: CSARGEGLDTGELFF
abundance: .; d_gene: .; v_gene: TRBV5-1; j_gene: TRBJ2-1; CDR3nt: TGCGCCAGCAGCTTGGAGGGGGTGGATGAGCAGTTCTTC; CDR3aa: CASSLEGVDEQFF
abundance: medium-sized; d_gene: TRBD2; v_gene: TRBV20-1; j_gene: TRBJ2-7; CDR3nt: TGCAGTGGTTCGACTAGCGGGTTATACGAGCAGTACTTC; CDR3aa: CSGSTSGLYEQYF
abundance: .; d_gene: .; v_gene: TRBV7-9; j_gene: TRBJ2-5; CDR3nt: TGTGCCAGCAGCTTATGGGTAGGGATCCCAGAGACCCAGTACTTC; CDR3aa: CASSLWVGIPETQYF
abundance: .; d_gene: .; v_gene: TRBV7-6; j_gene: TRBJ2-5; CDR3nt: TGTGCCAGCAGCTTTAAGCGGGACAGACAAGAGACCCAGTACTTC; CDR3aa: CASSFKRDRQETQYF
abundance: .; d_gene: TRBD1; v_gene: TRBV7-9; j_gene: TRBJ2-3; CDR3nt: TGTGCCAGCAGCTTTCTAGGCAGGGGGCTAAGCACAGATACGCAGTATTTT; CDR3aa: CASSFLGRGLSTDTQYF
abundance: .; d_gene: .; v_gene: TRBV7-9; j_gene: TRBJ2-1; CDR3nt: TGTGCCAGCAGCCCACCGGACACAAAGGAGTTCTTC; CDR3aa: CASSPPDTKEFF
abundance: few; d_gene: .; v_gene: TRBV29-1; j_gene: TRBJ2-3; CDR3nt: TGCAGCGTTGAACAGGACACCCGCACAGATACGCAGTATTTT; CDR3aa: CSVEQDTRTDTQYF
abundance: .; d_gene: TRBD2; v_gene: TRBV7-8; j_gene: TRBJ2-1; CDR3nt: TGTGCCAGCAGCTTGGGTAGCCGGACTAGCGAATACAATGAGCAGTTCTTC; CDR3aa: CASSLGSRTSEYNEQFF
abundance: once; d_gene: TRBD2; v_gene: TRBV12-3/TRBV12-4; j_gene: TRBJ2-1; CDR3nt: TGTGCCAGCAGGTTCGAGAGCGGGAGCTACGAGCAGTTCTTC; CDR3aa: CASRFESGSYEQFF
abundance: .; d_gene: .; v_gene: TRBV21-1; j_gene: TRBJ2-5; CDR3nt: TGTGCCAGCAGCAAAGAGCTCCTACTAGACGGGAGCCGCGGGGAGACCCAGTACTTC; CDR3aa: CASSKELLLDGSRGETQYF
abundance: .; d_gene: .; v_gene: TRBV7-3; j_gene: TRBJ2-5; CDR3nt: TGTGCCAGCAGCACATCACCAGGGGATCAAGAGACCCAGTACTTC; CDR3aa: CASSTSPGDQETQYF
abundance: .; d_gene: .; v_gene: TRBV11-3; j_gene: TRBJ2-1; CDR3nt: TGTGCCAGCAAACCGGACTACAATGAGCAGTTCTTC; CDR3aa: CASKPDYNEQFF
abundance: few; d_gene: .; v_gene: TRBV25-1; j_gene: TRBJ2-5; CDR3nt: TGTGCCAGCAGTCCAATGGAAGGTTTTAAGGTAGAGACCCAGTACTTC; CDR3aa: CASSPMEGFKVETQYF
abundance: few; d_gene: TRBD1; v_gene: TRBV5-4; j_gene: TRBJ1-2; CDR3nt: TGTGCCAGCAGTCCCCGGCAACAGGGGGCGTTTCACTATGGCTACACCTTC; CDR3aa: CASSPRQQGAFHYGYTF
abundance: .; d_gene: .; v_gene: TRBV6-5; j_gene: TRBJ2-2; CDR3nt: TGTGCCAGCAGTTACGGGGGTTGGGGCGCCGGGGAGCTGTTTTTT; CDR3aa: CASSYGGWGAGELFF
abundance: .; d_gene: .; v_gene: TRBV14; j_gene: TRBJ2-7; CDR3nt: TGTGCCAGCAGCCAAGAGGGATGGCAGGGAGGCTACGAGCAGTACTTC; CDR3aa: CASSQEGWQGGYEQYF
abundance: few; d_gene: TRBD1; v_gene: TRBV5-1; j_gene: TRBJ2-7; CDR3nt: TGTGCCAGCAGTCCGGGACAGGCAGCCTACGAGCAGTACTTC; CDR3aa: CASSPGQAAYEQYF
abundance: few; d_gene: .; v_gene: TRBV12-3/TRBV12-4; j_gene: TRBJ1-6; CDR3nt: TGTGCCAGCAGTCCCACAGGACCCCTGGGGGCCCTCCACTTT; CDR3aa: CASSPTGPLGALHF
abundance: few; d_gene: TRBD2; v_gene: TRBV12-3/TRBV12-4; j_gene: TRBJ2-3; CDR3nt: TGTGCCAGCAGTTTGGGGCTAGCGGGACCGTCCACGCAGTATTTT; CDR3aa: CASSLGLAGPSTQYF
abundance: few; d_gene: .; v_gene: TRBV5-5; j_gene: TRBJ2-7; CDR3nt: TGTGCCAGCAGCCCCTACGCCACATCGCTCTACGAGCAGTACTTC; CDR3aa: CASSPYATSLYEQYF
abundance: .; d_gene: TRBD2; v_gene: TRBV28; j_gene: TRBJ2-7; CDR3nt: TGTGCCAGCAGCGGACTAGCGGGAGGTTTCTCCTACGAGCAGTACTTC; CDR3aa: CASSGLAGGFSYEQYF
abundance: once; d_gene: .; v_gene: TRBV4-3; j_gene: TRBJ2-3; CDR3nt: TGCGCCAGCAGCCAAGATTGGGCCCGGGGAGATACGCAGTATTTT; CDR3aa: CASSQDWARGDTQYF
abundance: .; d_gene: .; v_gene: TRBV6-1; j_gene: TRBJ2-5; CDR3nt: TGTGCCAGCAGTGATGTTTCGACAGAGCAGTACTTC; CDR3aa: CASSDVSTEQYF
abundance: few; d_gene: .; v_gene: TRBV12-3/TRBV12-4; j_gene: TRBJ2-1; CDR3nt: TGTGCCAGCAGTTTTGGGGTTCCGGAGGGGAATGAGCAGTTCTTC; CDR3aa: CASSFGVPEGNEQFF
abundance: few; d_gene: .; v_gene: TRBV29-1; j_gene: TRBJ2-5; CDR3nt: TGCAGCGCTGGGACCGCCCCCGAGACCCAGTACTTC; CDR3aa: CSAGTAPETQYF
abundance: once; d_gene: .; v_gene: TRBV20-1; j_gene: TRBJ1-5; CDR3nt: TGCAGTGCTAGAGGGGGCGGGGACGGTAATCAGCCCCAGCATTTT; CDR3aa: CSARGGGDGNQPQHF
abundance: .; d_gene: .; v_gene: TRBV12-3/TRBV12-4; j_gene: TRBJ2-7; CDR3nt: TGTGCCAGCAGTTACGCCGGGCGGGGTGGAGAGCAGTACTTC; CDR3aa: CASSYAGRGGEQYF
abundance: .; d_gene: TRBD2; v_gene: TRBV6-5; j_gene: TRBJ2-5; CDR3nt: TGTGCCAGCAGTTACAGGACTAGCGGATACGGGAATGAGCAGTACTTC; CDR3aa: CASSYRTSGYGNEQYF
abundance: many; d_gene: .; v_gene: TRBV28; j_gene: TRBJ2-7; CDR3nt: TGTGCCAGCAGGGAGGGACCGCCCTCCTACGAGCAGTACTTC; CDR3aa: CASREGPPSYEQYF
abundance: .; d_gene: TRBD1; v_gene: TRBV29-1; j_gene: TRBJ1-1; CDR3nt: TGCAGCGTCACGGACAGGGCTGAAGCTTTCTTT; CDR3aa: CSVTDRAEAFF
abundance: .; d_gene: TRBD1; v_gene: TRBV10-3; j_gene: TRBJ2-7; CDR3nt: TGTGCCATCAGTGGGCGACAGGGAACCTCCTACGAGCAGTACTTC; CDR3aa: CAISGRQGTSYEQYF
abundance: few; d_gene: TRBD1; v_gene: TRBV29-1; j_gene: TRBJ1-2; CDR3nt: TGCAGCGTTGAAGACGACAGGGGCGGCTACACCTTC; CDR3aa: CSVEDDRGGYTF
abundance: few; d_gene: TRBD1; v_gene: TRBV12-3/TRBV12-4; j_gene: TRBJ2-7; CDR3nt: TGTGCCAGCACCACCGGCTTGGGACAGAATGCCTACGAGCAGTACTTC; CDR3aa: CASTTGLGQNAYEQYF
abundance: once; d_gene: TRBD2; v_gene: TRBV12-3/TRBV12-4; j_gene: TRBJ2-2; CDR3nt: TGTGCCAGCAGTCTGCGGACTAGCGGGAAGAGCCAGGAGCTGTTTTTT; CDR3aa: CASSLRTSGKSQELFF